One sample yielded the 7 T cell receptor beta chains listed below, sequenced in a study of naive and memory T cell subsets. The beta constant-region primer was an equimolar mix of two oligonucleotides covering TRBC1 and TRBC2. TCRdb reprocessed the UMI-ligation and nested PCR reads with MiXCR, giving one entry per CDR3 protein. The table lists about 90,000 distinct CDR3 sequences, 7% to 8% of them singletons. Sample: central memory CD4+ T cells from blood. These receptors came from a human donor in good health.

This clonotype has ten or more counts. This chain connects TRBV19 to TRBJ1-1, with 7 nucleotides matching TRBD1. The junction had 9 bases not matched to a gene; V was cut back by 1 base and J by 1 base. CDR1 is LNHDA and CDR2 is SQIVND in the germline V gene (reference sequence). CDR3 size: 17 residues. The CDR3 protein is CASSIALDRTWNTEAFF. In DNA, the CDR3 is TGTGCCAGTAGTATAGCCCTGGACAGGACTTGGAACACTGAAGCTTTCTTT.

The V call is TRBV6-2 or TRBV6-3, the J call TRBJ2-1, with D maybe TRBD1 (6 bases). CDR1 and CDR2 (germline): MNHEY, SVGEGT. The CDR3 consists of 12 residues. The V gene lost 5 bases and the J gene lost 7 bases, with 9 bases spanning the gap. The CDR3 bases are TGTGCCAGCAGTCAGGGGTGGAATGAGCAGTTCTTC. Encoded protein: CASSQGWNEQFF.

In this sample, this clonotype turned up many times. The rearrangement uses TRBV4-3 and TRBJ2-3; D is ambiguous. Germline assignment: CDR1 LGHNA and CDR2 YSLEER. Trimming stripped 0 bases from V and 3 bases from J, with 13 bases between. The CDR3 contains 16 residues. CDR3 residues: CASSQDVAGSTDTQYF. CDR3 nucleotide sequence: TGCGCCAGCAGCCAAGACGTAGCAGGTTCGACAGATACGCAGTATTTT.

Note on this clonotype: This may be a read error, as it is one base from a much larger clone. The chain recombines TRBV7-8 with TRBJ2-3; TRBD2 matches at 8 bases. V lost 2 bases to trimming and J lost 5 bases; unmatched junction nucleotides: 9. CDR1 SGHVS and CDR2 FQNEAQ come from the germline V gene. The length of the CDR3 is 16 residues. This chain's CDR3 is CASSLSGTRGGDTQYF. The CDR3 coding sequence is TGTGCCAGCAGCTTAAGTGGGACTAGGGGAGGAGATACGCAGTATTTT.

This clonotype has just a few counts. The chain is built from TRBV6-5 and TRBJ1-1, with a possible D match to TRBD1 (5 bases). CDR3 size: 15 residues. Trimming cost V 3 bases and J 2 bases, with 13 bases left between them. CDR1 is MNHEY, CDR2 SVGAGI, per germline. The CDR3 DNA reads TGTGCCAGCAGTTATGGGACGGCAAGAAACACTGAAGCTTTCTTT. This sequence encodes CASSYGTARNTEAFF.

This clonotype was seen ten or more times. The chain employs TRBV7-2 and TRBJ1-5; D remains unclear. Germline V gene sequence: CDR1 SGHTA, CDR2 FQGNSA. The ends were cut back, 4 bases at V and 4 bases at J, with 11 bases in the middle. CDR3 length equals 14 residues. CDR3 coding DNA: TGTGCCAGCAGCTCGGACGGGAGGAATCAGCCCCAGCATTTT. It specifies CASSSDGRNQPQHF.

This clonotype was seen many times. The rearrangement links TRBV7-3 to TRBJ2-7, with D perhaps matching TRBD2 (5 bases). Germline CDR1 reads SGHTA; CDR2 reads FQGTGA. Trimming stripped 5 bases from V and 2 bases from J, with 13 bases between. The CDR3 has 14 residues. The DNA for the CDR3 is TGTGCCAGCAGCCCCACGGCCGGGGCCTACGAGCAGTACTTC. Translation: CASSPTAGAYEQYF.